This T cell receptor beta chain was retrieved from a study of cytomegalovirus exposure and HLA in healthy donors. For the study at large: Across some 400 genotyped donors, approximately 80% landed in the Caucasian-associated ancestry cluster.

With V trimmed by 8 bases and J by 5 bases, 6 bases remained unmatched. Germline lookup yields CDR1 WSHSY and CDR2 SAAADI. The CDR3 is 13 amino acids. The PCR made use of 60 Vbeta and 13 Jbeta primers. Method: immunoSEQ multiplex PCR; TCRdb's copy keeps in-frame clones and lacks some. Among about 190,000 clones listed, about 81% were seen once. The chain is built from TRBV10-2 and TRBJ2-5; 9 bases fit TRBD2. This sequence originates from a man under 40 in good health and CMV-seropositive. The sequenced material came from PBMCs. The DNA of the CDR3 is TGCGCCAGCCGTATAGCGGGAGTTGAGACCCAGTACTTC. Amino acids: CASRIAGVETQYF.